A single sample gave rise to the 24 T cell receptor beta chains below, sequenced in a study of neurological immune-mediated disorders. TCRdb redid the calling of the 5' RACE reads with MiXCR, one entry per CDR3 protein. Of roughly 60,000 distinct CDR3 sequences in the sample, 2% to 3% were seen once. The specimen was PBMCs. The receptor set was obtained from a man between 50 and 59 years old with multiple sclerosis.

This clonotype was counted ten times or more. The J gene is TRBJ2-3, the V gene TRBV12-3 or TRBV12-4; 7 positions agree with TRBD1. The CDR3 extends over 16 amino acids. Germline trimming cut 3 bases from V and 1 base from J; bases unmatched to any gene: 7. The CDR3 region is CASSFFRGLGTDTQYF. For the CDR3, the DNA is TGTGCCAGCAGTTTTTTTAGGGGGCTGGGCACAGATACGCAGTATTTT.

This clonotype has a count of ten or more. CDR3 amino acids: CASSYRATTGALGETQYF. The CDR3 bases are TGTGCCAGCAGCTACAGGGCCACGACAGGGGCTCTCGGAGAGACCCAGTACTTC. The chain has TRBV7-2 and TRBJ2-5; 8 bases match TRBD1. Looked up from germline, CDR1 is SGHTA and CDR2 is FQGNSA. V trimming: 4 bases; J trimming: 4 bases; junction bases outside the gene matches: 17. This CDR3 has 18 residues.

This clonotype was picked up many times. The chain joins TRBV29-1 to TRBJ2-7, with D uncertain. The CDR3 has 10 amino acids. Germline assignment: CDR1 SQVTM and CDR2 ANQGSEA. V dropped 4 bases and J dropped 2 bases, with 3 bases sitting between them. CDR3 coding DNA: TGCAGCGTTGGAGCCTACGAGCAGTACTTC. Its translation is CSVGAYEQYF.

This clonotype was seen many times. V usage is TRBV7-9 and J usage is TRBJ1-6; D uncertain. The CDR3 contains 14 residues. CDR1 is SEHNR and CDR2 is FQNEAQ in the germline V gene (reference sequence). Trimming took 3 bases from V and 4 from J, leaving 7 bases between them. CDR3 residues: CASSFMGYNSPLHF. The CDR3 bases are TGTGCCAGCAGCTTTATGGGTTATAATTCACCCCTCCACTTT.

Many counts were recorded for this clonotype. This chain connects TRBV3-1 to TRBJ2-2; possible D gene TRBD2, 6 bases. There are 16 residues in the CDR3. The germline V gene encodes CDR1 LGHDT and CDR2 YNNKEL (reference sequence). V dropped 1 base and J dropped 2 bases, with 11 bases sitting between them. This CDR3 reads CASSQGTGVNTGELFF. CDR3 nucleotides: TGTGCCAGCAGCCAAGGGACGGGGGTAAACACCGGGGAGCTGTTTTTT.

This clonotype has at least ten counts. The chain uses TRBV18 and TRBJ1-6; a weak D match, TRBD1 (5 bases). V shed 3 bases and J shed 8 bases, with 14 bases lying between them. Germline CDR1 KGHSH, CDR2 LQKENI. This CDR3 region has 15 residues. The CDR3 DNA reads TGTGCCAGCTCACCTGCGCGGGGGGGGGATTCACCCCTCCACTTT. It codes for CASSPARGGDSPLHF.

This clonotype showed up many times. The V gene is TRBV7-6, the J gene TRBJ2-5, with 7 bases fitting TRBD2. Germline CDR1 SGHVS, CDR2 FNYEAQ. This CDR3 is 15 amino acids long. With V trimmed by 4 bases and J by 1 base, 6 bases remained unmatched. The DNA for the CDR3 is TGTGCCAGCAGCTCTAGCGGACTCACCCAAGAGACCCAGTACTTC. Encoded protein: CASSSSGLTQETQYF.

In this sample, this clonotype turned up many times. CDR3 nucleotides: TGCGCCAGCAGCCCAGGGACAGCCCAATATACGCAGTATTTT. The encoded protein is CASSPGTAQYTQYF. The chain recombines TRBV5-1 with TRBJ2-3; 7 bases are shared with TRBD1. Trimming removed 4 bases from V and 7 bases from J; junction bases left unmatched: 9. The CDR3 contains 14 residues. Germline CDR1 SGHRS, CDR2 YFSETQ. The full variable domain, with the rest looked up from reference TRBV5-1 and TRBJ2-3, is KAGVTQTPRYLIKTRGQQVTLSCSPISGHRSVSWYQQTPGQGLQFLFEYFSETQRNKGNFPGRFSGRQFSNSRSEMNVSTLELGDSALYLCASSPGTAQYTQYFGPGTRLTVL.

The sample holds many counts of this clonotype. The CDR3 loop reads CASSFRELFF. As DNA, the CDR3 is TGTGCCAGCAGTTTCCGGGAGCTGTTTTTT. V is TRBV12-3 or TRBV12-4 and J is TRBJ2-2; D ambiguous. The CDR3 length is 10 residues. V lost 3 bases to trimming and J lost 9 bases, with 2 bases between them.

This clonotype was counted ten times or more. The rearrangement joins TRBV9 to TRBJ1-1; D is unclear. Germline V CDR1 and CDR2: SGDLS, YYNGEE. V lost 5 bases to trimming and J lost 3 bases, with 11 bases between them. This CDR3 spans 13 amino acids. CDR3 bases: TGTGCCAGCAGGGGTGAATTGGACACTGAAGCTTTCTTT. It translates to CASRGELDTEAFF.

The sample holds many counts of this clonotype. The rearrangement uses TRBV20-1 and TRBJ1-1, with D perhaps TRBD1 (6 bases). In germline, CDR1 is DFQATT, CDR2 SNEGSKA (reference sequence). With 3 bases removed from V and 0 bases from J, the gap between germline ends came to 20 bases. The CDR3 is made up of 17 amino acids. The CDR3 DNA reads TGCAGTGCTAGGGCTGGGGGCGCACCCACTATGAACACTGAAGCTTTCTTT. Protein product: CSARAGGAPTMNTEAFF.

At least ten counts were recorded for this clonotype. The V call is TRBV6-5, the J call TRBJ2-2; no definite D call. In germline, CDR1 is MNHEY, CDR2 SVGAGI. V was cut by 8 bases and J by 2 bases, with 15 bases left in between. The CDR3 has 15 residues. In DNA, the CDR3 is TGTGCCAGCGCTCGACACCCCGGTAACACCGGGGAGCTGTTTTTT. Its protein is CASARHPGNTGELFF.

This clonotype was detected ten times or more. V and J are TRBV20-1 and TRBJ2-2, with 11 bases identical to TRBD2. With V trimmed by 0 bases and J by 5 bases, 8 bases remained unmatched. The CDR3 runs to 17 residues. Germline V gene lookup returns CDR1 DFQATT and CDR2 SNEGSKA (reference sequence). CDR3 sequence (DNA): TGCAGTGCTAGAGACACCCGTAGCGGGGGGGCTACCGGGGAGCTGTTTTTT. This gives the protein CSARDTRSGGATGELFF.

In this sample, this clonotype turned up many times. CDR3 bases: TGTGCCAGCAGCGCCGCTGACAGGGCACAAGAGACCCAGTACTTC. Translating it yields CASSAADRAQETQYF. The chain recombines TRBV5-8 with TRBJ2-5; 7 nucleotides agree with TRBD1. The trim removed 4 bases at V and 2 bases at J, leaving 8 bases unmatched. Germline-derived CDR1 and CDR2 are SGHTS and YDEGEE. The CDR3 is made up of 15 amino acids. The entire variable domain, with the rest obtained from reference TRBV5-8 and TRBJ2-5, is as follows: EAGVTQSPTHLIKTRGQQATLRCSPISGHTSVYWYQQALGLGLQFLLWYDEGEERNRGNFPPRFSGRQFPNYSSELNVNALELEDSALYLCASSAADRAQETQYFGPGTRLLVL.

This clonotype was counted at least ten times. The chain's CDR3 is CAISESLLRNYEQYF. The CDR3, as DNA: TGTGCCATCAGTGAGTCCCTCCTCAGAAACTACGAGCAGTACTTC. The chain employs TRBV10-3 and TRBJ2-7; D unresolved. Germline V gene data show CDR1 as ENHRY and CDR2 as SYGVKD. V was clipped by 0 bases and J by 3 bases, with 12 bases between them. This CDR3 region has 15 residues.

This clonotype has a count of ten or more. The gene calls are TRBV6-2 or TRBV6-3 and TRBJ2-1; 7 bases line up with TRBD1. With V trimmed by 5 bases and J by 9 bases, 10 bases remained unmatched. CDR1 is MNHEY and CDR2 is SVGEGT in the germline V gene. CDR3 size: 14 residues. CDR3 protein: CASSPRTGLGEQFF. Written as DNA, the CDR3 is TGTGCCAGCAGTCCGCGGACAGGACTCGGTGAGCAGTTCTTC.

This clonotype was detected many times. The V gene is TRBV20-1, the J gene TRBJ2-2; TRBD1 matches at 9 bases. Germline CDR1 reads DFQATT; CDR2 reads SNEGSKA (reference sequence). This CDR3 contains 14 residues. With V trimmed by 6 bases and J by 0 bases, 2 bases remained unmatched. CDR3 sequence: CSARQGANTGELFF. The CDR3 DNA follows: TGCAGTGCCAGACAGGGGGCGAACACCGGGGAGCTGTTTTTT.

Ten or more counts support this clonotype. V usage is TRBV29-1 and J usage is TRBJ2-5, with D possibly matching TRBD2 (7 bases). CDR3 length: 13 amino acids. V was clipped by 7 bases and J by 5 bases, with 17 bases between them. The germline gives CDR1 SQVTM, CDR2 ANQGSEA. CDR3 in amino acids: CSAEGGGEETQYF. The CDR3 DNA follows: TGCAGCGCCGAGGGGGGGGGCGAGGAGACCCAGTACTTC.

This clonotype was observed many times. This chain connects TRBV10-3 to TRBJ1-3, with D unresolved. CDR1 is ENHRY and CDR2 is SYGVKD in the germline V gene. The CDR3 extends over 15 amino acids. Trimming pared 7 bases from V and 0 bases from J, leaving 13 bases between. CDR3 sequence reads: CAIKGTRLSGNTIYF. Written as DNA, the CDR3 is TGTGCCATCAAGGGCACGCGCCTCTCTGGAAACACCATATATTTT.

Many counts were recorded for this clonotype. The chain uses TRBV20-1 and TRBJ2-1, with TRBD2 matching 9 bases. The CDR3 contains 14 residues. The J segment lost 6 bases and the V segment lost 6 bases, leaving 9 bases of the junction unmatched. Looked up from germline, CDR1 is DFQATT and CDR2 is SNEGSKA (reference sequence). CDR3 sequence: CSALRGGGANEQFF. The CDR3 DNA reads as TGCAGTGCCCTCAGGGGCGGGGGGGCCAATGAGCAGTTCTTC.

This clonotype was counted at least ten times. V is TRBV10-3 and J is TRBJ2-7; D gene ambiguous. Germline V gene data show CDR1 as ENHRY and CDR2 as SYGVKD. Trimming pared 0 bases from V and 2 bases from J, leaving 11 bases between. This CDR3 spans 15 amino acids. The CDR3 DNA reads TGTGCCATCAGTGAGTCGAAACAGTCCCCCTACGAGCAGTACTTC. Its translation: CAISESKQSPYEQYF.

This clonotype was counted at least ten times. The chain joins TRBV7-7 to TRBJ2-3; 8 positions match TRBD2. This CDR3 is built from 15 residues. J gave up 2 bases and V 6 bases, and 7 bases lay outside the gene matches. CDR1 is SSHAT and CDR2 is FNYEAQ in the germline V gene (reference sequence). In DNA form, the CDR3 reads TGTGCCAGCAGTACCGGGACTAGAGACACAGATACGCAGTATTTT. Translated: CASSTGTRDTDTQYF.

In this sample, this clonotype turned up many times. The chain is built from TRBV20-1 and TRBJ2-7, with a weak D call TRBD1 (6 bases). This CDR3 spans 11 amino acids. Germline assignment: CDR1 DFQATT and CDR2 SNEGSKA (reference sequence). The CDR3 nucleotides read TGCAGGGGGGTTCAGGGGAACGAGCAGTACTTC. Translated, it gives CRGVQGNEQYF.

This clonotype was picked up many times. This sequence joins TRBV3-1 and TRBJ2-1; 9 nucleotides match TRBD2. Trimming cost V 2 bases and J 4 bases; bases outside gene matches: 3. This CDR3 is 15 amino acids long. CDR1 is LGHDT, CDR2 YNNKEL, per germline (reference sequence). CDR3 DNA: TGTGCCAGCAGCCAACAGCGGGGGGATTACAATGAGCAGTTCTTC. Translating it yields CASSQQRGDYNEQFF.